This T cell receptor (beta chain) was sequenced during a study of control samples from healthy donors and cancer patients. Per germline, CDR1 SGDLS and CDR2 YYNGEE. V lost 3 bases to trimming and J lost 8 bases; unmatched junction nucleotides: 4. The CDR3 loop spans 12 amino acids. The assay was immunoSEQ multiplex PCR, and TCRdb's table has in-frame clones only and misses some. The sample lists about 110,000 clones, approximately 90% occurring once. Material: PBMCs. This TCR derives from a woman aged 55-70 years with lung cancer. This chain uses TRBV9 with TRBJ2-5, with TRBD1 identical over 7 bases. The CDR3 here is CASSARQGTQYF. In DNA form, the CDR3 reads TGTGCCAGCAGCGCCCGACAGGGTACCCAGTACTTC. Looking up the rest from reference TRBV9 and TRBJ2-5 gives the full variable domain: DSGVTQTPKHLITATGQRVTLRCSPRSGDLSVYWYQQSLDQGLQFLIQYYNGEERAKGNILERFSAQQFPDLHSELNLSSLELGDSALYFCASSARQGTQYFGPGTRLLVL.